A single sample is the source of the 31 T cell receptor beta chains below, sequenced in a study of blood T cells in healthy people across ages. With a J-beta primer mix and a sample-barcoded 5' primer, a second PCR ran about 7 to 12 cycles. TCRdb redid the calling of the 5' RACE reads with MiXCR, one entry per CDR3 protein. In the table there are approximately 880,000 distinct CDR3 sequences, roughly 50% of which are singletons. The sample comprised blood. These receptors were collected from a man between 25 and 39 years old in good health.

CDR3 loop: CASSQEQGGLNTGELFF. The CDR3 nucleotides are TGCGCCAGCAGCCAAGAACAGGGGGGTTTAAACACCGGGGAGCTGTTTTTT. V gene TRBV4-3 combines with J gene TRBJ2-2; 8 nucleotides line up with TRBD1. The CDR3 is 17 amino acids. Germline CDR1 is LGHNA and CDR2 is YSLEER. Trimming at V came to 0 bases and at J to 2 bases, leaving 5 bases not matched to a gene.

Written as DNA, the CDR3 is TGTGCCAGCAGCTCCACCCGAACAGGGGGCAAAGAAAAACTGTTTTTT. Protein sequence: CASSSTRTGGKEKLFF. The chain uses TRBV12-3 or TRBV12-4 and TRBJ1-4, with 9 nucleotides matching TRBD1. With 6 bases clipped from V and 8 bases from J, the junction kept 13 bases outside the gene matches. This CDR3 is built from 16 residues.

This rearrangement joins TRBV24-1 to TRBJ1-1; 10 bases align to TRBD1. Germline V gives CDR1 KGHDR, CDR2 SFDVKD. This CDR3 has 15 residues. J was trimmed by 4 bases and V by 6 bases; bases with no gene match: 7. The CDR3 sequence: CATSREGQGSTEAFF. CDR3 coding DNA: TGTGCCACCAGTCGAGAGGGACAGGGGAGCACTGAAGCTTTCTTT.

The table lists this clonotype with a few counts. The gene calls are TRBV2 and TRBJ2-7, with a possible D match to TRBD2 (5 bases). CDR3 length: 14 amino acids. The germline V and J ends were trimmed by 11 bases and 0 bases, with 17 bases remaining between them. CDR1 and CDR2 (germline): SNHLY, FYNNEI. The CDR3 spells CAARQAAASYEQYF. DNA of the CDR3: TGTGCCGCCCGGCAAGCGGCGGCCTCCTACGAGCAGTACTTC.

The CDR3 spells CASSQAPGGHANTGELFF. CDR3 in DNA: TGCGCCAGCAGCCAAGCTCCGGGGGGACACGCGAACACCGGGGAGCTGTTTTTT. This rearrangement joins TRBV4-3 to TRBJ2-2; a weak D match, TRBD2 (7 bases). Germline V gene data show CDR1 as LGHNA and CDR2 as YSLEER. V lost 1 base, J lost 0 bases, and 15 bases lay in between. The CDR3 is 18 amino acids.

The chain links TRBV20-1 to TRBJ1-1; no clear D. This CDR3 is built from 13 residues. Trimming took off 6 bases at V and 0 bases at J, with 11 bases between the two ends. Germline CDR1 is DFQATT and CDR2 is SNEGSKA (reference sequence). For the CDR3, the DNA is TGCAGTGCCCTCGCGGGAGTGAACACTGAAGCTTTCTTT. This codes for CSALAGVNTEAFF.

The V and J genes are TRBV10-3 and TRBJ1-2; 9 nucleotides match TRBD1. The CDR3 has 14 residues. The germline CDR1 and CDR2 sequences are ENHRY and SYGVKD. The junction had 4 bases not matched to a gene; V was cut back by 4 bases and J by 4 bases. The CDR3 sequence: CAISGGQGSYGYTF. The DNA of the CDR3 is TGTGCCATCAGTGGGGGACAGGGCTCCTATGGCTACACCTTC.

The rearrangement links TRBV5-1 to TRBJ2-1; 12 bases are a match to TRBD1. V trimming: 5 bases; J trimming: 7 bases; junction bases outside the gene matches: 4. CDR3 length: 14 residues. Germline lookup yields CDR1 SGHRS and CDR2 YFSETQ. CDR3 nucleotide sequence: TGCGCCAGCAGGGGGACAGGGGGCTCGAATGAGCAGTTCTTC. Its translation: CASRGTGGSNEQFF.

The genes are TRBV7-9 and TRBJ2-7, with TRBD2 identical over 9 bases. Germline values: CDR1 SEHNR, CDR2 FQNEAQ (reference sequence). Losses at the gene ends were 2 bases for V and 7 bases for J; bases not matched to a gene: 6. This CDR3 region has 14 residues. Written as DNA, the CDR3 is TGTGCCAGCAGCTTAACTAGCGGGTACAATGAGCAGTACTTC. It specifies CASSLTSGYNEQYF. Full variable domain (remainder filled in from reference TRBV7-9 and TRBJ2-7): DTGVSQNPRHKITKRGQNVTFRCDPISEHNRLYWYRQTLGQGPEFLTYFQNEAQLEKSRLLSDRFSAERPKGSFSTLEIQRTEQGDSAMYLCASSLTSGYNEQYFGPGTRLTVT.

The gene calls are TRBV11-2 and TRBJ1-2; TRBD1 might be the D (5 bases). CDR3 size: 13 residues. From germline, CDR1 is SGHAT and CDR2 FQNNGV. V was shortened by 5 bases and J by 8 bases, with 15 bases between the two germline ends. CDR3 sequence reads: CASSPRDFPGYTF. The CDR3 nucleotides read TGTGCCAGCAGCCCGCGGGACTTTCCGGGCTACACCTTC. The full variable domain, rest sourced from reference TRBV11-2 and TRBJ1-2, is EAGVAQSPRYKIIEKRQSVAFWCNPISGHATLYWYQQILGQGPKLLIQFQNNGVVDDSQLPKDRFSAERLKGVDSTLKIQPAKLEDSAVYLCASSPRDFPGYTFGSGTRLTVV.

The CDR3 sequence is CASSILAGGMETQYF. For the CDR3, the DNA is TGTGCCAGCAGTATCCTCGCGGGGGGGATGGAGACCCAGTACTTC. The chain is built from TRBV27 and TRBJ2-5; 9 bases are shared with TRBD2. The CDR3 has 15 amino acids. Trimming at V came to 5 bases and at J to 5 bases, leaving 9 bases not matched to a gene. CDR1 is MNHEY, CDR2 SMNVEV, per germline (reference sequence).

In this sample, this clonotype turned up a few times. The chain combines TRBV20-1 with TRBJ2-7, with unresolved D. This CDR3 comprises 14 residues. Trimming pared 0 bases from V and 3 bases from J, leaving 12 bases between. Per the germline V gene, CDR1 is DFQATT and CDR2 is SNEGSKA (reference sequence). The CDR3 sequence is CSARDSEELYEQYF. As DNA, the CDR3 is TGCAGTGCTAGAGATTCTGAGGAGCTCTACGAGCAGTACTTC.

V usage is TRBV4-3 and J usage is TRBJ2-7, with D perhaps TRBD1 (6 bases). Germline V CDR1 and CDR2: LGHNA, YSLEER. V was shortened by 3 bases and J by 0 bases, with 12 bases between the two germline ends. The CDR3 consists of 15 residues. The DNA for the CDR3 is TGCGCCAGCAGCCAGGGACACGTTTCCTCCTACGAGCAGTACTTC. Protein product: CASSQGHVSSYEQYF.

The V and J genes are TRBV11-2 and TRBJ2-1, with 7 bases that match TRBD2. This CDR3 has 14 residues. V was pared by 10 bases and J by 6 bases, with 12 bases of the junction left unmatched. Germline loops: CDR1 SGHAT, CDR2 FQNNGV. The CDR3 region is CATEVQAGSNEQFF. CDR3 bases: TGTGCCACCGAGGTTCAAGCGGGGAGCAATGAGCAGTTCTTC.

This clonotype was observed many times. This rearrangement joins TRBV10-3 to TRBJ2-7, with TRBD1 as a possible D gene (5 bases). Germline CDR1 reads ENHRY; CDR2 reads SYGVKD. Trimming removed 4 bases from V and 6 bases from J, with 10 bases in between. This CDR3 comprises 12 residues. The CDR3 sequence: CAISAGLGEQYF. The CDR3 DNA reads TGTGCCATCAGTGCAGGGCTCGGCGAGCAGTACTTC.

This clonotype was observed a handful of times. This rearrangement joins TRBV4-2 to TRBJ2-1; 8 positions match TRBD2. Per the germline V gene, CDR1 is LGHNA and CDR2 is YNFKEQ. V was clipped by 2 bases and J by 4 bases; unmatched bases: 4. The CDR3 consists of 15 residues. The CDR3 region has the DNA TGTGCCAGCAGCCAAATCGGGGGGGGTTACAATGAGCAGTTCTTC. Its protein product is CASSQIGGGYNEQFF.

The chain links TRBV11-2 to TRBJ2-1, with 10 bases fitting TRBD2. The V segment lost 5 bases and the J segment 10 bases; nucleotides outside the gene matches: 11. The CDR3 loop spans 15 amino acids. Germline V gene lookup returns CDR1 SGHAT and CDR2 FQNNGV. The CDR3 loop is CASSRSAGGTGEQFF. The CDR3 DNA is TGTGCCAGCAGCCGCTCAGCGGGAGGGACGGGGGAGCAGTTCTTC.

This sequence joins TRBV7-9 and TRBJ2-2; maybe TRBD1 (6 bases). With 3 bases removed from V and 6 bases from J, the gap between germline ends came to 11 bases. This CDR3 is built from 14 residues. Germline assignment: CDR1 SEHNR and CDR2 FQNEAQ (reference sequence). CDR3 in amino acids: CASSFTQGPGELFF. The CDR3, as DNA: TGTGCCAGCAGCTTTACACAGGGTCCCGGGGAGCTGTTTTTT.

The chain employs TRBV6-2 or TRBV6-3 and TRBJ1-2; 8 nucleotides align to TRBD1. CDR3 size: 14 residues. Germline V gives CDR1 MNHEY, CDR2 SVGEGT. With 2 bases clipped from V and 7 bases from J, the junction kept 6 bases outside the gene matches. The CDR3 nucleotides read TGTGCCAGCAGTTACCCGACAGGGGTCAGTGGCTACACCTTC. This translates into CASSYPTGVSGYTF.

In its sample, this clonotype was seen many times. This chain links TRBV6-1 with TRBJ2-7, with TRBD1 matching 7 bases. Per the germline V gene, CDR1 is MNHNS and CDR2 is SASEGT. The CDR3 is 15 residues long. The junction had 11 bases not matched to a gene; V was cut back by 2 bases and J by 7 bases. CDR3 DNA sequence: TGTGCCAGCAGTGAATCTGAGGACAGGCCCATGGAGCAGTACTTC. Amino acids: CASSESEDRPMEQYF.

V is TRBV20-1 and J is TRBJ2-1, with 7 bases that match TRBD2. Germline CDR1 is DFQATT and CDR2 is SNEGSKA (reference sequence). This CDR3 spans 12 amino acids. The V and J ends lost 5 bases and 10 bases, in that order; junction bases with no gene match: 8. The CDR3: CSASLSGMEQFF. CDR3 bases: TGCAGTGCTTCCCTCAGCGGGATGGAGCAGTTCTTC.

The rearrangement links TRBV25-1 to TRBJ1-1; D not certain. Germline loops: CDR1 MGHDK, CDR2 SYGVNS. CDR3 length: 11 amino acids. The V and J ends lost 3 bases and 11 bases respectively, with 10 bases between them. CDR3 in DNA: TGTGCCAGCAGTGACGTATCCCGGGCTTTCTTT. It yields the protein CASSDVSRAFF.

This clonotype was found many times. This sequence joins TRBV9 and TRBJ2-7; 8 bases agree with TRBD1. Germline trimming cut 2 bases from V and 6 bases from J; bases unmatched to any gene: 4. The CDR3 loop spans 13 amino acids. Germline CDR1 is SGDLS and CDR2 is YYNGEE. In DNA, the CDR3 is TGTGCCAGCAGCGTTTCAGGGGGCTCCGAGCAGTACTTC. Amino acid sequence: CASSVSGGSEQYF.

The J gene is TRBJ2-1, the V gene TRBV7-6; TRBD1 matches 8 bases. Germline V gene sequence: CDR1 SGHVS, CDR2 FNYEAQ. The CDR3 loop spans 15 amino acids. V was pared by 1 base and J by 8 bases, with 7 bases of the junction left unmatched. CDR3 residues: CASSLGDRPGDEQFF. In DNA form, the CDR3 reads TGTGCCAGCAGCTTAGGGGACAGGCCTGGAGATGAGCAGTTCTTC. Looking up the rest from reference TRBV7-6 and TRBJ2-1 gives the full variable domain: GAGVSQSPRYKVTKRGQDVALRCDPISGHVSLYWYRQALGQGPEFLTYFNYEAQQDKSGLPNDRFSAERPEGSISTLTIQRTEQRDSAMYRCASSLGDRPGDEQFFGPGTRLTVL.

The chain recombines TRBV18 with TRBJ2-5; 10 nucleotides agree with TRBD2. Germline-derived CDR1 and CDR2 are KGHSH and LQKENI. This CDR3 region has 14 residues. The junction had 4 bases not matched to a gene; V was cut back by 6 bases and J by 3 bases. The CDR3 protein is CASSRTSGEETQYF. The CDR3 nucleotides read TGTGCCAGCTCGAGGACTAGCGGCGAAGAGACCCAGTACTTC.

The gene calls are TRBV12-3 or TRBV12-4 and TRBJ2-5; TRBD1 agrees at 10 bases. The tail of the sequence fits TRBJ2-7 better, so the J call may be wrong. This CDR3 contains 15 residues. The CDR3 DNA is TGTGCCAGCAGCCCGGGACAGGGGCCCACCTACGAGCAGTACTTC. Residues: CASSPGQGPTYEQYF.

This clonotype was recorded many times. This sequence joins TRBV6-1 and TRBJ2-3, with 7 bases identical to TRBD1. In germline, CDR1 is MNHNS, CDR2 SASEGT. The V segment lost 6 bases and the J segment 2 bases; nucleotides outside the gene matches: 11. This CDR3 is 16 amino acids long. As DNA, the CDR3 is TGTGCCAGCAGGTCGATATGGACAGGAAACACAGATACGCAGTATTTT. It codes for CASRSIWTGNTDTQYF.

The chain recombines TRBV20-1 with TRBJ2-7; D is undetermined. The CDR3 is made up of 15 amino acids. V was pared by 0 bases and J by 1 base, with 13 bases between. Germline V gene data show CDR1 as DFQATT and CDR2 as SNEGSKA (reference sequence). CDR3 sequence reads: CSARDNSYSSYEQYF. DNA of the CDR3: TGCAGTGCTAGAGATAACAGCTACTCTTCCTACGAGCAGTACTTC.

This clonotype came up a few times. V is TRBV27 and J is TRBJ2-7, with 11 bases matching TRBD1. Germline assignment: CDR1 MNHEY and CDR2 SMNVEV (reference sequence). J gave up 7 bases and V 0 bases, and 2 bases lay outside the gene matches. The CDR3 runs to 14 residues. The CDR3 sequence is CASSLSGTGGEQYF. The DNA for the CDR3 is TGTGCCAGCAGTTTATCCGGGACAGGGGGTGAGCAGTACTTC.

This clonotype has ten or more counts. The V and J genes are TRBV12-3 or TRBV12-4 and TRBJ2-5; D perhaps matches TRBD2 (6 bases). V lost 5 bases to trimming and J lost 2 bases, with 9 bases between them. This CDR3 contains 13 residues. The CDR3 DNA sequence: TGTGCCAGCAGTGCGGGACTTCAAGAGACCCAGTACTTC. It translates to CASSAGLQETQYF.

On this clonotype: This may stem from a read error, because a much larger clone lies one nucleotide away. V is TRBV29-1 and J is TRBJ2-1; TRBD1 might be the D (5 bases). The J call may not be correct, given that the DNA end is closer to TRBJ2-7. Germline-derived CDR1 and CDR2 are SQVTM and ANQGSEA. The CDR3 extends over 14 amino acids. This chain's CDR3 is CSVDRGSANNEQYF. The CDR3 DNA reads as TGCAGCGTTGATAGGGGCTCTGCAAACAATGAGCAGTACTTC.